The clone carrying this T cell receptor (beta chain) occurred many times. No antigen is known for it. Cyclophosphamide on days +3 and +4 followed busulfan-fludarabine conditioning and a marrow graft. This sample was included in a study of T cells after posttransplantation cyclophosphamide. Here immunoSEQ multiplex PCR was the method, and the copy in TCRdb shows in-frame clones only, minus some. This sample has around 7,400 clones and no singletons, with nearly 55% in the ten largest. The CDR3 is made up of 13 amino acids. The germline V and J ends were trimmed by 4 bases and 6 bases, with 11 bases remaining between them. Germline CDR1 SNHLY, CDR2 FYNNEI. Points from the study as a whole: TRB clonality was highly associated with recipient CMV seropositivity and reactivation. TRB overlap between skin or GI tissue T cells and blood was limited. Later blood repertoires were often dominated by clones from the donor CD8+ memory compartment.

The receptor was derived from a male patient in his fifties who received an allogeneic stem cell transplant from an unrelated donor, was CMV-positive, and had acute GVHD only. The T cells may partly be graft donor cells. The V call is TRBV2, the J call TRBJ2-3, with D uncertain. This specimen consisted of PBMCs, obtained after allogeneic stem cell transplant with posttransplant cyclophosphamide. The CDR3 nucleotides read TGTGCCAGCAGTGTTCCACTCGAGGATACGCAGTATTTT. Encoded protein: CASSVPLEDTQYF.